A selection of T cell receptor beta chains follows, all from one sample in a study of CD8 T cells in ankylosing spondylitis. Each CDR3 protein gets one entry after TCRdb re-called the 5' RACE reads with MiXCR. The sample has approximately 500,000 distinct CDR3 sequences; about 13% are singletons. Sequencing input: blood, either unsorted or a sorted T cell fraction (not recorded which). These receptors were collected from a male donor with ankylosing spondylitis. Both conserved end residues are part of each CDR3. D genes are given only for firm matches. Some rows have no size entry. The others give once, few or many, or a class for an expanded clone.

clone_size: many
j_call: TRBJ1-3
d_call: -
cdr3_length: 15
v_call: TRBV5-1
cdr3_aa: CASSLDGTSGNTIYF
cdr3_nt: TGCGCCAGCAGCTTGGACGGGACCTCTGGAAACACCATATATTTT

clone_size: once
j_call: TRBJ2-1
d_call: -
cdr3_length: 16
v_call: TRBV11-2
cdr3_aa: CASSSLQEISYNEQFF
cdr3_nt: TGTGCCAGCAGCTCATTACAGGAAATCTCCTACAATGAGCAGTTCTTC

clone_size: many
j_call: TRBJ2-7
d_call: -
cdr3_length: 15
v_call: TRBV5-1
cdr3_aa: CASSLVEPKTYEQYF
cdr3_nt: TGCGCCAGCAGCTTGGTGGAGCCAAAAACCTACGAGCAGTACTTC

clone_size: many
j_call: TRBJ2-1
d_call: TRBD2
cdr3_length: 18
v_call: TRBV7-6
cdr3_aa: CASSPLASGISSYNEQFF
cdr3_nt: TGTGCCAGCAGCCCCCTGGCTAGCGGGATCAGCTCCTACAATGAGCAGTTCTTC

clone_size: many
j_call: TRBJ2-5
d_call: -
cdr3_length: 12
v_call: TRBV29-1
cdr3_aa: CSVRLTRETQYF
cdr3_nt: TGCAGCGTTAGACTCACGCGAGAGACCCAGTACTTC

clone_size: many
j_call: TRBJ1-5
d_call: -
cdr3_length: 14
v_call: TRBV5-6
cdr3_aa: CASSLTGYNQPQHF
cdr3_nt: TGTGCCAGCAGCTTGACTGGCTACAATCAGCCCCAGCATTTT

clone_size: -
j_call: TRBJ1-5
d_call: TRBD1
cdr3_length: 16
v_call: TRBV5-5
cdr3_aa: CASSSSRGGANQPQHF
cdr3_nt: TGTGCCAGCAGCTCCTCGAGAGGGGGCGCAAATCAGCCCCAGCATTTT

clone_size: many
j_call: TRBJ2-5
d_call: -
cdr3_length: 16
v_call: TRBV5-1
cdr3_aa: CASSRGTANYQETQYF
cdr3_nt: TGCGCCAGCAGCAGAGGGACCGCAAACTACCAAGAGACCCAGTACTTC

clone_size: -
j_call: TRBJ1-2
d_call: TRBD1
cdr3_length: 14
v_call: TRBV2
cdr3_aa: CASSVGRGNYGYTF
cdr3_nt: TGTGCCAGCAGTGTGGGCAGGGGGAACTATGGCTACACCTTC

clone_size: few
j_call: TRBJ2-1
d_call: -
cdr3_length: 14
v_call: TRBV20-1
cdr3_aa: CSASLWTSNNEQFF
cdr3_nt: TGCAGTGCTTCCCTCTGGACTTCTAACAATGAGCAGTTCTTC

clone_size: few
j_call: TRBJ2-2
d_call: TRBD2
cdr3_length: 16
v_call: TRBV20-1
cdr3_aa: CSARGLAGGTVGELFF
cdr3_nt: TGCAGTGCTAGAGGACTAGCGGGAGGGACGGTCGGGGAGCTGTTTTTT

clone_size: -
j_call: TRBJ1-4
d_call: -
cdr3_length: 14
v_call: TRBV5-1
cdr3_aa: CASSLTSTNEKLFF
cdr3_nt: TGCGCCAGCAGCTTGACATCAACTAATGAAAAACTGTTTTTT

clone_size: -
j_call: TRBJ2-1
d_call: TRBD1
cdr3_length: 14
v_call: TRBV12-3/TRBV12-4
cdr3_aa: CASSPGTGVGEQFF
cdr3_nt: TGTGCCAGCAGTCCCGGGACAGGGGTGGGTGAGCAGTTCTTC

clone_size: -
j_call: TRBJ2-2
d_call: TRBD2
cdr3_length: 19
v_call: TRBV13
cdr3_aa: CASSPDQREYGSDTGELFF
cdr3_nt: TGTGCCAGCAGCCCCGATCAGCGGGAGTATGGTTCAGACACCGGGGAGCTGTTTTTT

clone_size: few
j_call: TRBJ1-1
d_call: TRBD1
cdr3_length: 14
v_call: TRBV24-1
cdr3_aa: CATRGDRPNTEAFF
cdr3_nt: TGTGCCACCAGGGGGGACAGACCGAACACTGAAGCTTTCTTT

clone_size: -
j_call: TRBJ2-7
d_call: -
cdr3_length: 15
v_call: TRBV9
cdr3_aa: CASSPRTVSGYEQYF
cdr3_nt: TGTGCCAGCAGCCCAAGGACAGTTTCGGGCTACGAGCAGTACTTC

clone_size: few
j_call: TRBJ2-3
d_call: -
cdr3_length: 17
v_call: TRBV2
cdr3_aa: CASSVGELGQGTDTQYF
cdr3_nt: TGTGCCAGCAGTGTTGGGGAACTGGGCCAAGGCACAGATACGCAGTATTTT

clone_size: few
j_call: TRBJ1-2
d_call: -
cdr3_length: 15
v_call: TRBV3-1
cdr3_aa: CASSLRQATPYGYTF
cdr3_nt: TGTGCCAGCAGCCTCAGACAGGCCACTCCCTATGGCTACACCTTC

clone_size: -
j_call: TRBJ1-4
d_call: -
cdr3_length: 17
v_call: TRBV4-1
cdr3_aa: CASSQVPGLGSDEKLFF
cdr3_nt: TGCGCCAGCAGCCAAGTCCCTGGTTTAGGATCGGACGAAAAACTGTTTTTT

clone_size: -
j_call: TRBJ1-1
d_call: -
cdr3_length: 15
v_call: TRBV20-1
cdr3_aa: CSARDTRGADTEAFF
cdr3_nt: TGCAGTGCTAGAGACACAAGGGGGGCTGACACTGAAGCTTTCTTT

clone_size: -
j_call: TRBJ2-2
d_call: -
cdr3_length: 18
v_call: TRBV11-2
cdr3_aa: CASSSPTPRGANTGELFF
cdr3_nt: TGTGCCAGCAGCTCACCCACCCCTCGAGGGGCGAACACCGGGGAGCTGTTTTTT

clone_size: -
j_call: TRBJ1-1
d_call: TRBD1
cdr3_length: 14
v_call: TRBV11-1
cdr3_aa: CASGPRDRVIWAFF
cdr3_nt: TGTGCCAGCGGACCCCGGGACAGAGTTATATGGGCTTTCTTT

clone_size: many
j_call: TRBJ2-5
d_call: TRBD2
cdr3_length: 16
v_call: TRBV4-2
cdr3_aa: CASSQGLAGVHETQYF
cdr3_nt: TGTGCCAGCAGCCAAGGTCTAGCGGGAGTGCACGAGACCCAGTACTTC

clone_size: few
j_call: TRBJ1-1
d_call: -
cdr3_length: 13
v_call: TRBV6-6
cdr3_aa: CASTSTGNTEAFF
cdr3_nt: TGTGCCAGCACCTCGACAGGGAACACTGAAGCTTTCTTT

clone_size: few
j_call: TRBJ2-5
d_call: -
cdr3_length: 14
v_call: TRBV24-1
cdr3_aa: CATSDRQSQETQYF
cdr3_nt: TGTGCCACCAGTGACCGACAGAGCCAAGAGACCCAGTACTTC

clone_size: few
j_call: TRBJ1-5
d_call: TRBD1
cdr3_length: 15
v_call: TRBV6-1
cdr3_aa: CASNDRTGGGQPQHF
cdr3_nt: TGTGCCAGCAACGACAGGACAGGGGGAGGTCAGCCCCAGCATTTT

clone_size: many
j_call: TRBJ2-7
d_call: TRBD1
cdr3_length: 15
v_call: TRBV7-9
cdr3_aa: CASSLGQGENYEQYF
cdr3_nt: TGTGCCAGCAGCTTAGGGCAGGGGGAAAACTACGAGCAGTACTTC

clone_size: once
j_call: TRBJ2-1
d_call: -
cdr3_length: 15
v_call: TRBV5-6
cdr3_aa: CASSDGPTAYNEQFF
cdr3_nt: TGTGCCAGCAGCGACGGACCCACGGCCTACAATGAGCAGTTCTTC

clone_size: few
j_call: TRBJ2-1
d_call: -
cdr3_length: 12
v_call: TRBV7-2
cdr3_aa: CASSLVGDQQFF
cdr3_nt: TGTGCCAGCAGCTTAGTAGGGGATCAGCAGTTCTTC

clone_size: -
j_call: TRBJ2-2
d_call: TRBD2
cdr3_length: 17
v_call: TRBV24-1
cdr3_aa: CATSGGLAGAGTGELFF
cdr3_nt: TGTGCCACCAGTGGTGGCCTAGCGGGAGCGGGGACCGGGGAGCTGTTTTTT

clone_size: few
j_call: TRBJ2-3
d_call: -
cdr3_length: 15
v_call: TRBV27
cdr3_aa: CASSFLRGGTDTQYF
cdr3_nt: TGTGCCAGCAGTTTCCTGCGGGGAGGCACAGATACGCAGTATTTT

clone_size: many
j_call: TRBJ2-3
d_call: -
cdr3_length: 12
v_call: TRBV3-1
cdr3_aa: CASSHYTDTQYF
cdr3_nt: TGTGCCAGCAGCCACTACACAGATACGCAGTATTTT

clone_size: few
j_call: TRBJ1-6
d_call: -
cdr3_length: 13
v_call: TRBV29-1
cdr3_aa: CSVSGSGNSPLHF
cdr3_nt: TGCAGCGTTTCTGGGTCGGGTAATTCACCCCTCCACTTT

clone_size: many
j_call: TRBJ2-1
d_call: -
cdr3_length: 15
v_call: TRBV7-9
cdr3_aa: CASSLTLGNYNEQFF
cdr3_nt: TGTGCCAGCAGCTTAACCCTTGGGAACTACAATGAGCAGTTCTTC

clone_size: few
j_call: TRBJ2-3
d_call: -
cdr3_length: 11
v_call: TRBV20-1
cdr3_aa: CSASPGGRQYF
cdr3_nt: TGCAGTGCTAGCCCTGGGGGGAGGCAGTATTTT

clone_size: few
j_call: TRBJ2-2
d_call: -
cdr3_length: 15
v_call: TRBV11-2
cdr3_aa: CASKKFAGGGGELFF
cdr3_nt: TGTGCCAGTAAAAAATTCGCAGGGGGAGGCGGGGAGCTGTTTTTT

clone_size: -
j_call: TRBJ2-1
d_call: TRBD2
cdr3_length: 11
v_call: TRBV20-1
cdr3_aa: CSAPGRSEQFF
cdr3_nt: TGCAGTGCCCCCGGGAGGAGTGAGCAGTTCTTC

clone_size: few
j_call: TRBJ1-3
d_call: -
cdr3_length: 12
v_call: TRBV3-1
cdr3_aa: CASSSIGNTIYF
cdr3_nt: TGTGCCAGCAGCTCTATTGGAAACACCATATATTTT

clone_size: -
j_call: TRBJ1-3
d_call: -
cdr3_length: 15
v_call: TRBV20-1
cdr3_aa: CSARVWGASGNTIYF
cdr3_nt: TGCAGTGCCAGGGTCTGGGGGGCATCTGGAAACACCATATATTTT

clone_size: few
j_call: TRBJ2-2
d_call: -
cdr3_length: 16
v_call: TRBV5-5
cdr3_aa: CASSFPDSLNTGELFF
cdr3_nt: TGTGCCAGCAGCTTCCCCGACTCGTTGAACACCGGGGAGCTGTTTTTT

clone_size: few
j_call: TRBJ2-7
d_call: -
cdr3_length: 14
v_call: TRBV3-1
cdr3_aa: CASSQDYSGYEQYF
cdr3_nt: TGTGCCAGCAGCCAAGATTATAGTGGATACGAGCAGTACTTC

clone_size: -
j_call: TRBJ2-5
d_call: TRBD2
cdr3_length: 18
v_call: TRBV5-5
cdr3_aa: CASSIRLLAGGSGETQYF
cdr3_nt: TGTGCCAGCAGCATACGACTGTTGGCGGGAGGGTCAGGCGAGACCCAGTACTTC